This T cell receptor (beta chain) derives from a study of cytomegalovirus exposure and HLA in healthy donors. About the research overall: An early release of data contained about 85 million unique TCRs, which came from HLA-typed donors. Findings and limits, study-wide: In a later analysis, TCR beta V- and J-gene trimming was associated with a missense DCLRE1C variant. The classifier reportedly diagnosed cytomegalovirus status with high specificity and sensitivity.

Amplification used 60 Vbeta primers and 13 Jbeta primers. The repertoire was sequenced with immunoSEQ multiplex PCR; TCRdb's copy has only in-frame clones and lacks some. The repertoire holds 280,000 or so clones, with roughly 90% as singletons. As regards this clone: Its antigen is unknown. The sample contains more than one DNA sequence encoding this CDR3.

Regarding donors, all were healthy bone marrow donors. Germline V lookup: CDR1 KGHSH, CDR2 LQKENI. Trimming left V 3 bases short and J 1 base short, with 6 bases between. The CDR3 has 13 residues. The V gene is TRBV18, the J gene TRBJ1-2; maybe TRBD1 (5 bases). The source material was PBMCs. The sequence derives from a woman between 18 and 30 years old in good health and CMV-seronegative. CDR3 nucleotide sequence: TGTGCCAGCTCACCCGACAGTAACTATGGCTACACCTTC. Amino acid sequence: CASSPDSNYGYTF. Looking up the rest from reference TRBV18 and TRBJ1-2 gives the full variable domain: NAGVMQNPRHLVRRRGQEARLRCSPMKGHSHVYWYRQLPEEGLKFMVYLQKENIIDESGMPKERFSAEFPKEGPSILRIQQVVRGDSAAYFCASSPDSNYGYTFGSGTRLTVV.